Below, 26 T cell receptor beta chains from the same sample are listed, as sequenced in a study of blood T cell repertoires in COVID-19. Method: immunoSEQ multiplex PCR; TCRdb's copy keeps in-frame clones and lacks some. The sample has under 95,000 clones, 79% seen once. Sequenced sample: peripheral blood. These receptors originate from a man aged 55-75 years with active or convalescent COVID-19.

The table lists this clone with a count of one. The chain joins TRBV6-5 to TRBJ1-2; perhaps TRBD1 as D (5 bases). This CDR3 spans 15 amino acids. V was shortened by 0 bases and J by 5 bases, with 13 bases between the two germline ends. The germline V gene has CDR1 MNHEY and CDR2 SVGAGI. The CDR3 DNA reads as TGTGCCAGCAGTTACTCGGGTCAGGGCCGGTATGGCTACACCTTC. Translating it yields CASSYSGQGRYGYTF.

The chain couples TRBV3-1 (or the pseudogene TRBV3-2) to TRBJ1-5; D is perhaps TRBD1 (6 bases). The V end lost 1 base, the J end lost 2 bases, and 9 bases lay between the germline ends. The CDR3 extends over 15 amino acids. CDR1 is LGHDT and CDR2 is YNNKEL in the germline V gene (reference sequence). The CDR3 nucleotides read TGTGCCAGCAGCCAAGGGGACATTGGCAATCAGCCCCAGCATTTT. It codes for CASSQGDIGNQPQHF.

The V call is TRBV2, the J call TRBJ2-2, with D uncertain. In germline, CDR1 is SNHLY, CDR2 FYNNEI. CDR3 size: 15 residues. The V and J ends lost 4 bases and 1 base respectively, with 10 bases between them. The CDR3: CASSGFSRNTGELFF. The CDR3 DNA follows: TGTGCCAGCAGTGGTTTTAGCCGGAACACCGGGGAGCTGTTTTTT.

This sequence joins TRBV7-9 and TRBJ2-1, with 9 bases aligning to TRBD2. Germline CDR1 is SEHNR and CDR2 is FQNEAQ (reference sequence). With V trimmed by 4 bases and J by 4 bases, 5 bases remained unmatched. There are 15 residues in the CDR3. The CDR3 region has the DNA TGTGCCAGCAGCTCTAGCGGGACTAGGTACAATGAGCAGTTCTTC. As protein: CASSSSGTRYNEQFF.

The chain has TRBV19 and TRBJ2-3; the D gene is possibly TRBD2 (7 bases). This CDR3 comprises 16 residues. Deletions cut 5 bases from V and 0 bases from J, with 15 bases between. CDR1 and CDR2 from the germline V gene are LNHDA and SQIVND (reference sequence). The chain's CDR3 is CASSGEGTPSTDTQYF. In DNA, the CDR3 is TGTGCCAGTAGTGGGGAGGGGACACCTAGCACAGATACGCAGTATTTT.

This chain uses TRBV3-1 (or the pseudogene TRBV3-2) with TRBJ1-1; D not certain. The CDR3 is 15 residues long. V lost 6 bases and J lost 3, with 17 bases in between. Germline V gene lookup returns CDR1 LGHDT and CDR2 YNNKEL (reference sequence). The chain's CDR3 is CASSPRTAGYTEAFF. The CDR3 region has the DNA TGTGCCAGCAGTCCAAGGACCGCGGGGTACACTGAAGCTTTCTTT.

The chain combines TRBV12-3 or TRBV12-4 with TRBJ1-1; D possibly corresponds to TRBD1 (5 bases). The CDR3 sequence is 13 residues long. The ends were cut back, 2 bases at V and 7 bases at J, with 11 bases in the middle. The CDR3 DNA reads as TGTGCCAGCAGTTTACAGGGCTTTGGTGAAGCTTTCTTT. Encoded protein: CASSLQGFGEAFF.

The J gene is TRBJ2-5, the V gene TRBV2; TRBD2 matches at 8 bases. Per the germline V gene, CDR1 is SNHLY and CDR2 is FYNNEI. The CDR3 length is 15 residues. J gave up 9 bases and V 6 bases, and 15 bases lay outside the gene matches. The CDR3 DNA follows: TGTGCCAGCAGGAGTGTACTAGCGGACCTCATCGCCCAGTACTTC. Protein product: CASRSVLADLIAQYF.

This clone was observed a single time. The chain combines TRBV28 with TRBJ2-1, with D uncertain. The V gene lost 2 bases and the J gene lost 6 bases, with 5 bases spanning the gap. CDR1 and CDR2 from the germline V gene are MDHEN and SYDVKM. CDR3 length equals 12 residues. The DNA of the CDR3 is TGTGCCAGCAGTTTAGGCCCCAATGAGCAGTTCTTC. The encoded protein is CASSLGPNEQFF.

The rearrangement uses TRBV20-1 and TRBJ1-1; TRBD1 is a possible D gene (5 bases). The CDR3 runs to 12 residues. The ends were cut back, 3 bases at V and 5 bases at J, with 10 bases in the middle. The germline V gene encodes CDR1 DFQATT and CDR2 SNEGSKA (reference sequence). The CDR3 sequence: CSASGGDTEAFF. In nucleotides, the CDR3 is TGCAGTGCTAGTGGGGGGGATACTGAAGCTTTCTTT.

The V call is TRBV5-1, the J call TRBJ1-6; TRBD1 matches at 7 bases. This CDR3 is 15 amino acids long. Germline V lookup: CDR1 SGHRS, CDR2 YFSETQ. J gave up 7 bases and V 1 base, and 5 bases lay outside the gene matches. The CDR3 is CASSLLEQGNSPLHF. CDR3 coding DNA: TGCGCCAGCAGCTTGTTGGAACAGGGGAATTCACCCCTCCACTTT. Looking up the rest from reference TRBV5-1 and TRBJ1-6 gives the full variable domain: KAGVTQTPRYLIKTRGQQVTLSCSPISGHRSVSWYQQTPGQGLQFLFEYFSETQRNKGNFPGRFSGRQFSNSRSEMNVSTLELGDSALYLCASSLLEQGNSPLHFGNGTRLTVT.

The V and J genes are TRBV11-2 and TRBJ2-3, with TRBD2 as a possible D gene (5 bases). The V and J ends lost 5 bases and 9 bases respectively, with 18 bases between them. This CDR3 region has 14 residues. CDR1 SGHAT and CDR2 FQNNGV come from the germline V gene. CDR3 amino acids: CASSPGGGPSTQYF. CDR3 in DNA: TGTGCCAGCAGCCCCGGTGGAGGTCCCTCCACGCAGTATTTT.

The chain uses TRBV6-5 and TRBJ2-3; 8 bases are a match to TRBD1. V was pared by 11 bases and J by 1 base, with 11 bases of the junction left unmatched. Germline V CDR1 and CDR2: MNHEY, SVGAGI. This CDR3 is 15 amino acids long. CDR3 in amino acids: CAGGTGLSGTDTQYF. The CDR3 coding sequence is TGTGCCGGAGGGACAGGTCTATCTGGCACAGATACGCAGTATTTT.

This chain links TRBV7-2 with TRBJ2-7; 8 bases line up with TRBD2. The J segment lost 2 bases and the V segment lost 0 bases, leaving 0 bases of the junction unmatched. The germline V gene has CDR1 SGHTA and CDR2 FQGNSA. The CDR3 totals 14 residues. The CDR3 loop is CASSLARGAYEQYF. In nucleotides, the CDR3 is TGTGCCAGCAGCTTAGCGCGGGGGGCCTACGAGCAGTACTTC.

This clone was counted between two and nine times. The J gene is TRBJ2-3, the V gene TRBV5-1; the match to TRBD1 covers 10 bases. Germline assignment: CDR1 SGHRS and CDR2 YFSETQ. The V segment lost 4 bases and the J segment 1 base; nucleotides outside the gene matches: 3. This CDR3 comprises 15 residues. The CDR3 DNA reads TGCGCCAGCAGCGGGACAGGGGCCCGCACAGATACGCAGTATTTT. It translates to CASSGTGARTDTQYF.

Written as DNA, the CDR3 is TGTGCCAGCAGTGAAGCTCCTCCGGTGGTCACCGGGGAGCTGTTTTTT. This sequence encodes CASSEAPPVVTGELFF. The genes are TRBV2 and TRBJ2-2; D is ambiguous. In germline, CDR1 is SNHLY, CDR2 FYNNEI. This CDR3 region has 16 residues. V lost 0 bases, J lost 4 bases, and 12 bases lay in between.

This chain links TRBV5-1 with TRBJ1-4, with D unresolved. Germline V gene data show CDR1 as SGHRS and CDR2 as YFSETQ. V was pared by 5 bases and J by 3 bases, with 8 bases between. The CDR3 extends over 13 amino acids. The CDR3 protein is CASSQAANEKLFF. The DNA for the CDR3 is TGCGCCAGCAGTCAGGCCGCTAATGAAAAACTGTTTTTT.

This chain connects TRBV28 to TRBJ1-2; tentative D call: TRBD1 (6 bases). The V gene's germline CDR1 is MDHEN and CDR2 SYDVKM. V lost 7 bases and J lost 7, with 22 bases in between. The CDR3 has 15 amino acids. The CDR3 DNA reads TGTGCCAGCACCACTACCGGGACGGGGGGCGGTGGCTACACCTTC. Amino acid sequence: CASTTTGTGGGGYTF.

The chain recombines TRBV5-6 with TRBJ2-2, with 9 bases aligning to TRBD1. Germline lookup yields CDR1 SGHDT and CDR2 YYEEEE. Trimming at V came to 5 bases and at J to 1 base, leaving 6 bases not matched to a gene. The CDR3 runs to 16 residues. The CDR3 bases are TGTGCCAGCAGGCCCCCGGGACAGGGGAACACCGGGGAGCTGTTTTTT. This codes for CASRPPGQGNTGELFF.

The chain combines TRBV19 with TRBJ1-1, with D unresolved. This CDR3 has 14 residues. Trimming stripped 3 bases from V and 4 bases from J, with 12 bases between. CDR1 and CDR2 from the germline V gene are LNHDA and SQIVND (reference sequence). CDR3 in DNA: TGTGCCAGTAGTATCTCGGGAGCGGCCACTGAAGCTTTCTTT. As protein: CASSISGAATEAFF. The full variable domain, its missing parts supplied by reference TRBV19 and TRBJ1-1, is DGGITQSPKYLFRKEGQNVTLSCEQNLNHDAMYWYRQDPGQGLRLIYYSQIVNDFQKGDIAEGYSVSREKKESFPLTVTSAQKNPTAFYLCASSISGAATEAFFGQGTRLTVV.

Written as DNA, the CDR3 is TGTGCCAGCAGCAACCAGGGACAGGGGGCAATTTATGGCTACACCTTC. It encodes CASSNQGQGAIYGYTF. The chain joins TRBV28 to TRBJ1-2; 12 bases match TRBD1. The CDR3 has 16 residues. The trim removed 6 bases at V and 5 bases at J, leaving 10 bases unmatched. Germline CDR1 MDHEN, CDR2 SYDVKM.

The genes are TRBV7-8 and TRBJ2-3, with 7 bases identical to TRBD2. The CDR3 runs 14 residues. The germline V gene has CDR1 SGHVS and CDR2 FQNEAQ. V was clipped by 4 bases and J by 2 bases; unmatched bases: 3. CDR3 sequence reads: CASSYSGFTDTQYF. CDR3 nucleotide sequence: TGTGCCAGCAGCTATAGCGGGTTCACAGATACGCAGTATTTT. Full variable domain (missing parts from reference TRBV7-8 and TRBJ2-3): GAGVSQSPRYKVAKRGQDVALRCDPISGHVSLFWYQQALGQGPEFLTYFQNEAQLDKSGLPSDRFFAERPEGSVSTLKIQRTQQEDSAVYLCASSYSGFTDTQYFGPGTRLTVL.

V is TRBV28 and J is TRBJ1-2, with D perhaps TRBD1 (5 bases). Trimming removed 10 bases at V and 0 bases at J, with 18 bases between. CDR1 and CDR2 from the germline V gene are MDHEN and SYDVKM. This CDR3 contains 15 residues. The CDR3 region is CAIPNTGLANYGYTF. CDR3 nucleotide sequence: TGTGCCATTCCGAACACAGGATTAGCTAACTATGGCTACACCTTC.

The gene calls are TRBV4-3 and TRBJ2-7; D unresolved. This CDR3 has 14 residues. The V gene lost 2 bases and the J gene lost 1 base, with 9 bases spanning the gap. Looked up from germline, CDR1 is LGHNA and CDR2 is YSLEER. The CDR3 protein is CASSQITRSYEQYF. Written as DNA, the CDR3 is TGCGCCAGCAGCCAAATTACGCGGTCCTACGAGCAGTACTTC.

The chain has TRBV25-1 and TRBJ1-2, with D tentatively TRBD1 (5 bases). The CDR3 covers 11 residues. V lost 7 bases and J 8 bases, leaving 11 bases between the germline ends. CDR1 is MGHDK, CDR2 SYGVNS, per germline. CDR3 sequence reads: CASTGGWGYTF. CDR3 bases: TGTGCCAGCACCGGGGGATGGGGCTACACCTTC.

The V gene is TRBV18, the J gene TRBJ1-4; no definite D call. This CDR3 is 16 amino acids long. The V end was cut by 4 bases, the J end by 1 base, with 13 bases between. Germline CDR1 reads KGHSH; CDR2 reads LQKENI. CDR3 sequence (DNA): TGTGCCAGCTCACTATTACCCGGTGGAACTAATGAAAAACTGTTTTTT. Translation: CASSLLPGGTNEKLFF.